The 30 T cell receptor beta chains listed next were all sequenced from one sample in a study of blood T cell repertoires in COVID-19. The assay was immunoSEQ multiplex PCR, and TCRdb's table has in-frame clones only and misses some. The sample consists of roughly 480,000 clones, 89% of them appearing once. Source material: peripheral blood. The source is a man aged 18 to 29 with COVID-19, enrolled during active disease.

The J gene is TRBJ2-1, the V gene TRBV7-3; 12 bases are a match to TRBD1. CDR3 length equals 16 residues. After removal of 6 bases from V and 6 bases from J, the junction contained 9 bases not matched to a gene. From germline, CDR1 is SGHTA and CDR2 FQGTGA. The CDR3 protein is CASRQSGTGGPNEQFF. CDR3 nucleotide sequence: TGTGCCAGCAGGCAATCCGGGACAGGGGGCCCCAATGAGCAGTTCTTC.

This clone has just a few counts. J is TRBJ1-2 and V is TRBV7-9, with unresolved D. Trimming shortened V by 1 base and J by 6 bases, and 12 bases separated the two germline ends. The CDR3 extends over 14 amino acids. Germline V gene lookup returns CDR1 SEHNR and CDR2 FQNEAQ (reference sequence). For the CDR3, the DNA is TGTGCCAGCAGCTTAGAGGCGGCGGCGGATGGCTACACCTTC. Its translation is CASSLEAAADGYTF. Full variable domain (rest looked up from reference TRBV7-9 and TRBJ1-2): DTGVSQNPRHKITKRGQNVTFRCDPISEHNRLYWYRQTLGQGPEFLTYFQNEAQLEKSRLLSDRFSAERPKGSFSTLEIQRTEQGDSAMYLCASSLEAAADGYTFGSGTRLTVV.

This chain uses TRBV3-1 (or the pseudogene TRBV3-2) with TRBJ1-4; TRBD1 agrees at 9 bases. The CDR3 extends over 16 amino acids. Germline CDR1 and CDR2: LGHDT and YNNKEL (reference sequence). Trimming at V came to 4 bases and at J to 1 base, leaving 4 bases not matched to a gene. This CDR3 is CASSPSDRGTNEKLFF. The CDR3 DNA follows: TGTGCCAGCAGCCCTTCGGACAGGGGAACTAATGAAAAACTGTTTTTT.

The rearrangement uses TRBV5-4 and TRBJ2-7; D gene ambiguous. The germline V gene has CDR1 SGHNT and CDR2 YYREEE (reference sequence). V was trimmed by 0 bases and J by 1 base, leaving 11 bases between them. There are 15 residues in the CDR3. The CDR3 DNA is TGTGCCAGCAGCTTGGACGGTGCAGGATCCTACGAGCAGTACTTC. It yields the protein CASSLDGAGSYEQYF.

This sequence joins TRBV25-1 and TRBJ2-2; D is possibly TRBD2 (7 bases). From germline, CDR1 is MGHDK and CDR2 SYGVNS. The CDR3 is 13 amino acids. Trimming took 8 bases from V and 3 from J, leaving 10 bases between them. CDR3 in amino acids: CASWGGYTGELFF. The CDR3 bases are TGTGCCAGCTGGGGGGGCTACACCGGGGAGCTGTTTTTT.

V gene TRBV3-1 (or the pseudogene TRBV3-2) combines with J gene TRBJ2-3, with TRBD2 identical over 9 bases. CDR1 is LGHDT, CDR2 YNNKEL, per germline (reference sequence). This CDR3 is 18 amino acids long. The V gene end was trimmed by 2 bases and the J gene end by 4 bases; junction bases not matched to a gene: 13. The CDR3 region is CASSQPLSAGGESDTQYF. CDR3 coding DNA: TGTGCCAGCAGCCAACCACTTAGTGCGGGAGGGGAGTCAGATACGCAGTATTTT.

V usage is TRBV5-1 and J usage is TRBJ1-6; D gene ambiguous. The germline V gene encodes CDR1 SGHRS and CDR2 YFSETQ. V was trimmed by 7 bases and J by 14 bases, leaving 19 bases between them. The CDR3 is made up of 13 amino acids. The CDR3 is CASHDILTATLHF. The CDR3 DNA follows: TGCGCCAGCCACGACATATTAACGGCGACCCTCCACTTT.

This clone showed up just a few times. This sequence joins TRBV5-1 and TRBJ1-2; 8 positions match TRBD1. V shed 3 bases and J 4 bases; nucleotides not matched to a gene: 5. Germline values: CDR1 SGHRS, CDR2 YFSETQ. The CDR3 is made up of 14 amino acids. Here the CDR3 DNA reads TGCGCCAGCAGCTCCGACAGGGGTTCCTATGGCTACACCTTC. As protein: CASSSDRGSYGYTF.

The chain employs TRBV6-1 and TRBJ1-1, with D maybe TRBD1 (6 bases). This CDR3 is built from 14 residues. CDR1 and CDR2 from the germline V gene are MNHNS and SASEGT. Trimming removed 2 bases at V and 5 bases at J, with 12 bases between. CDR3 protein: CASSETLGQTEAFF. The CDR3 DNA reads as TGTGCCAGCAGTGAAACGCTTGGACAGACTGAAGCTTTCTTT.

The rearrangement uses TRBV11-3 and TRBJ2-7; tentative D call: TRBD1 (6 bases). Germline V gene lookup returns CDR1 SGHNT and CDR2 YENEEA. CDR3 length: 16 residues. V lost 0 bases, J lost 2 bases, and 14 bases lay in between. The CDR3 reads CASSLDPRTATYEQYF. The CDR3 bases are TGTGCCAGCAGCTTAGATCCTAGGACAGCCACCTACGAGCAGTACTTC.

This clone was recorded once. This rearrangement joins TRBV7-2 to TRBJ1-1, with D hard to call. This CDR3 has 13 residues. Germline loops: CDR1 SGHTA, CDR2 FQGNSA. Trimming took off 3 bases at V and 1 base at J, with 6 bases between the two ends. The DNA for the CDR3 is TGTGCCAGCAGCTTCGGTGCGAACACTGAAGCTTTCTTT. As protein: CASSFGANTEAFF.

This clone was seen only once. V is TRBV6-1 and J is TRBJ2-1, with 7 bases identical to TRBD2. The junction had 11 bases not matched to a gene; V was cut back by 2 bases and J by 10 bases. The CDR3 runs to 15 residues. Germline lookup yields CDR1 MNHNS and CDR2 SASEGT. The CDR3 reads CASSENEASGIEQFF. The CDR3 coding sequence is TGTGCCAGCAGTGAAAACGAAGCGAGCGGGATCGAGCAGTTCTTC.

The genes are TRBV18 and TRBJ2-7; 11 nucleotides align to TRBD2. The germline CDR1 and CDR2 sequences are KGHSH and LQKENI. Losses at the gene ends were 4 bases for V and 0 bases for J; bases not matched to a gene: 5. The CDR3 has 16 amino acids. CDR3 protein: CASSRTTSGDSYEQYF. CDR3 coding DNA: TGTGCCAGCTCACGGACGACTAGCGGGGACTCCTACGAGCAGTACTTC.

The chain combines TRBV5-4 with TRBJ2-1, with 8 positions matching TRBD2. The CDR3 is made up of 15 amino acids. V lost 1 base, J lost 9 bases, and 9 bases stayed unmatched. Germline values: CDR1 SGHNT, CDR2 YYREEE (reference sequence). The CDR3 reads CASSLPGLGGGEQFF. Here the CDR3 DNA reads TGTGCCAGCAGCTTGCCGGGACTAGGAGGAGGTGAGCAGTTCTTC.

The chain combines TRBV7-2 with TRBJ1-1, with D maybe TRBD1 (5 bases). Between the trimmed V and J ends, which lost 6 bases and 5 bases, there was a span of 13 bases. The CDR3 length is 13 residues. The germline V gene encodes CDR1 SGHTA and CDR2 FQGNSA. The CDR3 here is CASRSDRRTEAFF. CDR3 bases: TGTGCCAGCAGGTCCGACAGACGGACTGAAGCTTTCTTT.

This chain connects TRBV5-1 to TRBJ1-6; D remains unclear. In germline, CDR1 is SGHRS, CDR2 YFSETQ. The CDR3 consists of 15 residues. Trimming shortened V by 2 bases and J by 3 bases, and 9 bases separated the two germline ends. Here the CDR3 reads CASSLSSDYNSPLHF. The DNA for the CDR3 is TGCGCCAGCAGCTTATCCAGCGACTATAATTCACCCCTCCACTTT.

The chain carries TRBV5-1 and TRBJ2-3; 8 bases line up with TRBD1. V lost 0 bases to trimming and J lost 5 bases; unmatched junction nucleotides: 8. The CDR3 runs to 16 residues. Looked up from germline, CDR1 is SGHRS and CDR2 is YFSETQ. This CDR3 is CASSLARTGQGDTQYF. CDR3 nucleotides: TGCGCCAGCAGCTTGGCCAGGACAGGGCAAGGAGATACGCAGTATTTT. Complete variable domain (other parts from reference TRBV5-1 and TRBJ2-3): KAGVTQTPRYLIKTRGQQVTLSCSPISGHRSVSWYQQTPGQGLQFLFEYFSETQRNKGNFPGRFSGRQFSNSRSEMNVSTLELGDSALYLCASSLARTGQGDTQYFGPGTRLTVL.

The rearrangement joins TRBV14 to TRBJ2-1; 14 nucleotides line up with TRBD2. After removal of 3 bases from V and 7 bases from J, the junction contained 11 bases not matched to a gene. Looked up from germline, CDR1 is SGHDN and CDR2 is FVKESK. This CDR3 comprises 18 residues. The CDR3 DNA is TGTGCCAGCAGCCATACCGGGACTAGCGGGAGTTATGGTAATGAGCAGTTCTTC. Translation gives CASSHTGTSGSYGNEQFF. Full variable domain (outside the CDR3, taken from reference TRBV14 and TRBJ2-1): EAGVTQFPSHSVIEKGQTVTLRCDPISGHDNLYWYRRVMGKEIKFLLHFVKESKQDESGMPNNRFLAERTGGTYSTLKVQPAELEDSGVYFCASSHTGTSGSYGNEQFFGPGTRLTVL.

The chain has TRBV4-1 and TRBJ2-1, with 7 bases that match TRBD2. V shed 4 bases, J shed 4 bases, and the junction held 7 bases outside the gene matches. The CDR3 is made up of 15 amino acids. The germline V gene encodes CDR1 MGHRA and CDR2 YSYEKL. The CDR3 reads CASSPLISGYNEQFF. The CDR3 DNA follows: TGCGCCAGCAGCCCGTTGATTAGCGGGTACAATGAGCAGTTCTTC.

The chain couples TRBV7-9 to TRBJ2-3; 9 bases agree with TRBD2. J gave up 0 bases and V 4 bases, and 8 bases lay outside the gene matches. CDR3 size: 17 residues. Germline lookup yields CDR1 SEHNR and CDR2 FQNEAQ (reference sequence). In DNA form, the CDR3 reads TGTGCCAGCAGCTGGCGGGGGGGCTTCTCCAGCACAGATACGCAGTATTTT. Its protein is CASSWRGGFSSTDTQYF.

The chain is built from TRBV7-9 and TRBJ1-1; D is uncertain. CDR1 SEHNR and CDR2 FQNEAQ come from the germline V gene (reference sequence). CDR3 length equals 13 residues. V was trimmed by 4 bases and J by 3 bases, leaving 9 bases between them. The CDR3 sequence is CASSWSMDTEAFF. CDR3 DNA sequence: TGTGCCAGCAGCTGGAGCATGGACACTGAAGCTTTCTTT.

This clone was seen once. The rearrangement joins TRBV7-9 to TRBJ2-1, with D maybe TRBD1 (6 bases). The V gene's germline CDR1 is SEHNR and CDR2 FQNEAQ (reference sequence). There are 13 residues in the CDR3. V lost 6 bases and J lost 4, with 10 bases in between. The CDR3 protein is CASRPQGYNEQFF. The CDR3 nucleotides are TGTGCCAGCAGACCACAGGGTTACAATGAGCAGTTCTTC.

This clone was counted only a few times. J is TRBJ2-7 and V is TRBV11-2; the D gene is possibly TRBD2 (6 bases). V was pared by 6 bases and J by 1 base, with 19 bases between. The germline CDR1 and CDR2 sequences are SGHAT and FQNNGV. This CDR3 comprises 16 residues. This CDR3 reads CASSLKPTSLSYEQYF. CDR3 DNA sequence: TGTGCCAGCAGTTTGAAACCGACTAGTCTTTCCTACGAGCAGTACTTC.

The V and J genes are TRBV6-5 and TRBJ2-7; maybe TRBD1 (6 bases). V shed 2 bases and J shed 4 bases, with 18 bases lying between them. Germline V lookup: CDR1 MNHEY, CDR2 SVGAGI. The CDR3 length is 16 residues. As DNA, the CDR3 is TGTGCCAGCAGTTACCGGATGGGGGCGGTTATTTACGAGCAGTACTTC. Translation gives CASSYRMGAVIYEQYF.

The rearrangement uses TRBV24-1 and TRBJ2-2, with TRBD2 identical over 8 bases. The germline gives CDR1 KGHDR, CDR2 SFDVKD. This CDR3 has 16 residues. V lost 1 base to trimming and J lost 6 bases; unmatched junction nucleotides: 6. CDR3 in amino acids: CATSDLAGRAPGELFF. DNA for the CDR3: TGTGCCACCAGTGATTTAGCCGGGAGGGCCCCCGGGGAGCTGTTTTTT.

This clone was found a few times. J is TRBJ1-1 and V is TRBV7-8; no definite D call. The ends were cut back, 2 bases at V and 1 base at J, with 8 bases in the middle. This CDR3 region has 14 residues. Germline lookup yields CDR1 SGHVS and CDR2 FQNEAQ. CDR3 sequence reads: CASSLIFRNTEAFF. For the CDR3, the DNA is TGTGCCAGCAGCTTAATCTTTAGGAACACTGAAGCTTTCTTT. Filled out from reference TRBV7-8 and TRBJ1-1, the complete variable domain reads GAGVSQSPRYKVAKRGQDVALRCDPISGHVSLFWYQQALGQGPEFLTYFQNEAQLDKSGLPSDRFFAERPEGSVSTLKIQRTQQEDSAVYLCASSLIFRNTEAFFGQGTRLTVV.

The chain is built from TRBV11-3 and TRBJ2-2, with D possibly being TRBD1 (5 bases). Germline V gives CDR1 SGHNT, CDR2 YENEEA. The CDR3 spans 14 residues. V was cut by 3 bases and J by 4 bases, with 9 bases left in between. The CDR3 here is CASSLGQGTGELFF. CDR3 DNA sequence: TGTGCCAGCAGCTTGGGGCAGGGCACCGGGGAGCTGTTTTTT.

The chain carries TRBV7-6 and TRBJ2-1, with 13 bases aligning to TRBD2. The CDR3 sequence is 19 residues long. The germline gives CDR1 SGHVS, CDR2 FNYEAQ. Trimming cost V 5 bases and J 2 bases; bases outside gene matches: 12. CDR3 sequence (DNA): TGTGCCAGCAGCCCGGTGACTAGCGGGGGGACTACCGCCTACAATGAGCAGTTCTTC. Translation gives CASSPVTSGGTTAYNEQFF.

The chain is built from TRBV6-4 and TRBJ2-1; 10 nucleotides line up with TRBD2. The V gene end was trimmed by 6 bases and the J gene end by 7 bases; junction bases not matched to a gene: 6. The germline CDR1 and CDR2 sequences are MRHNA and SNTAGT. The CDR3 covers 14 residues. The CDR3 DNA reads TGTGCCAGCAGCTATCTAGCGGGAGATAATGAGCAGTTCTTC. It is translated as CASSYLAGDNEQFF.

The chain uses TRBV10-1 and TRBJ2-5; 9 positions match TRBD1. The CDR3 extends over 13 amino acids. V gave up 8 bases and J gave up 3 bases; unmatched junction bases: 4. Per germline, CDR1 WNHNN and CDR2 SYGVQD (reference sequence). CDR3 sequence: CASSGDREETQYF. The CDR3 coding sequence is TGCGCCAGCTCAGGGGACAGGGAAGAGACCCAGTACTTC.